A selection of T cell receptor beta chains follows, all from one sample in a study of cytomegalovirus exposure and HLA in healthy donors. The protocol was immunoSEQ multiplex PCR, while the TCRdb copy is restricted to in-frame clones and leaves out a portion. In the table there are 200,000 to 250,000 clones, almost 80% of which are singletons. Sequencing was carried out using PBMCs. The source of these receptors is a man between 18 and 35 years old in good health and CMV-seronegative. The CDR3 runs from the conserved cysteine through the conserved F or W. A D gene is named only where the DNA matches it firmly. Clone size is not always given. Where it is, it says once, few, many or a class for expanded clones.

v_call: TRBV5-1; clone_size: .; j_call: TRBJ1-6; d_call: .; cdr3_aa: CASSLQGTDSPLHF; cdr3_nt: TGCGCCAGCAGCTTGCAGGGGACGGATTCACCCCTCCACTTT
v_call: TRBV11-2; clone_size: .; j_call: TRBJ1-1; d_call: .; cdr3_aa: CASSFFNTEAFF; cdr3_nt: TGTGCCAGCAGCTTCTTCAACACTGAAGCTTTCTTT
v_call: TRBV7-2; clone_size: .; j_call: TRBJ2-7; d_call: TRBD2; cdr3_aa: CASSTSGSLWAHEQYF; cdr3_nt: TGTGCCAGCTCTACCAGCGGGAGTCTTTGGGCCCACGAGCAGTACTTC
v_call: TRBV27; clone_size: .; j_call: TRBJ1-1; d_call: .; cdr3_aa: CASSPHQGEAFF; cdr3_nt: TGTGCCAGCAGTCCTCACCAGGGTGAAGCTTTCTTT
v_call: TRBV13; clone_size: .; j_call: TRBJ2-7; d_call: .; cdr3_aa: CASSLGRNSYEQYF; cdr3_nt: TGTGCCAGCAGCTTAGGGCGGAACTCCTACGAGCAGTACTTC
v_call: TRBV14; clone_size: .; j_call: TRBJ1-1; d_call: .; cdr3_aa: CASTPPGRVGTEAFF; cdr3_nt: TGTGCCAGCACACCTCCGGGCAGGGTGGGCACTGAAGCTTTCTTT
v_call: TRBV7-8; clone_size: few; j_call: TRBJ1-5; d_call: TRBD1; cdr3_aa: CASSLAGQGGQPQHF; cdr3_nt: TGTGCCAGCAGCTTAGCGGGACAGGGGGGTCAGCCCCAGCATTTT
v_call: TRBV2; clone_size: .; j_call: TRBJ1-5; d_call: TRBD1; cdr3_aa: CASSEWTGNQPQHF; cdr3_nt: TGTGCCAGCAGTGAATGGACAGGGAATCAGCCCCAGCATTTT
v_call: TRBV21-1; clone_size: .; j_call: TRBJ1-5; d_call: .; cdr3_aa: CASSRRRDQPQHF; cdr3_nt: TGTGCCAGCAGCCGGAGGAGAGACCAGCCCCAGCATTTT
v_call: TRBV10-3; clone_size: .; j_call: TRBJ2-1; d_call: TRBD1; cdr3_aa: CAIVPGQGAHEQFF; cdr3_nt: TGTGCCATCGTTCCGGGACAGGGGGCGCATGAGCAGTTCTTC
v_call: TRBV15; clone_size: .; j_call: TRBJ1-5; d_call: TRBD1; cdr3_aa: CATSRGQGEQPQHF; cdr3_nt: TGTGCCACCAGCAGAGGACAGGGGGAACAGCCCCAGCATTTT
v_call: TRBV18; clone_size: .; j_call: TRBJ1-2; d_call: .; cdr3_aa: CASSPQREGGYTF; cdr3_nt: TGTGCCAGCTCACCACAGAGGGAAGGTGGCTACACCTTC
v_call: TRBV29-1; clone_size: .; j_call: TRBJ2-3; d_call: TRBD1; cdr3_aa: CSVDDRGITDTQYF; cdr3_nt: TGCAGCGTTGACGACAGGGGAATCACAGATACGCAGTATTTT
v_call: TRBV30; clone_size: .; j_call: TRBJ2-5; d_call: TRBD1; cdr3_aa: CAWSRDRGSETQYF; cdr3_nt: TGTGCCTGGAGTCGGGACAGGGGTTCGGAGACCCAGTACTTC
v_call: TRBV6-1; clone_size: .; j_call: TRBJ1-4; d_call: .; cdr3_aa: CASSGPGLGNEKLFF; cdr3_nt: TGTGCCAGCAGTGGACCGGGACTAGGGAATGAAAAACTGTTTTTT
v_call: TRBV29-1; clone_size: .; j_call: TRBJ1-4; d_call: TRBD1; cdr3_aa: CSVDAPGQSNEKLFF; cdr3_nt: TGCAGCGTGGATGCACCGGGACAGAGTAATGAAAAACTGTTTTTT
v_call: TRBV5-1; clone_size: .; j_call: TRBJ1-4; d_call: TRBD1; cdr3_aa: CASSAQGRGNEKLFF; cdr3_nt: TGCGCCAGCAGCGCACAGGGGCGAGGTAATGAAAAACTGTTTTTT
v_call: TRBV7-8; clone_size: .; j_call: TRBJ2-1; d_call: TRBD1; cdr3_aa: CASSLLDRAGRGNEQFF; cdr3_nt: TGTGCCAGCAGCTTGTTAGACAGGGCAGGTCGTGGCAATGAGCAGTTCTTC
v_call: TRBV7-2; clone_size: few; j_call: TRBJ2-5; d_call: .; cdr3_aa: CASSSMGGGRQETQYF; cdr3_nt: TGTGCCAGCAGCTCCATGGGGGGAGGTCGGCAAGAGACCCAGTACTTC
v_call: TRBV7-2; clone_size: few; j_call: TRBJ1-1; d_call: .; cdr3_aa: CASSLEQENTEAFF; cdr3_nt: TGTGCCAGCAGCTTAGAACAGGAGAACACTGAAGCTTTCTTT
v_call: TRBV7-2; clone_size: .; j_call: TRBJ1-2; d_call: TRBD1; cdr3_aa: CASSSRTGQSAQNYGYTF; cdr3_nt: TGTGCCAGCAGCTCACGGACAGGGCAAAGTGCTCAAAACTATGGCTACACCTTC
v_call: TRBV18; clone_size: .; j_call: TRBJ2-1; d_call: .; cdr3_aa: CASSPAGNEQFF; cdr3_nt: TGTGCCAGCTCACCAGCCGGGAATGAGCAGTTCTTC
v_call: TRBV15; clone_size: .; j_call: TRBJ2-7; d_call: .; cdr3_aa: CATSRDLLTGSVPYEQYF; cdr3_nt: TGTGCCACCAGCAGAGATCTGCTAACCGGGAGTGTACCCTACGAGCAGTACTTC
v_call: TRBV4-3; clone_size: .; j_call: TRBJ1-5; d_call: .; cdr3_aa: CASSQGGNQPQHF; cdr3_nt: TGCGCCAGCAGCCAAGGCGGCAATCAGCCCCAGCATTTT
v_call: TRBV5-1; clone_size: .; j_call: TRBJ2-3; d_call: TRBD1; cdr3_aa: CASSLKGTGSTDTQYF; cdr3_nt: TGCGCCAGCAGCTTGAAGGGGACAGGGAGCACAGATACGCAGTATTTT
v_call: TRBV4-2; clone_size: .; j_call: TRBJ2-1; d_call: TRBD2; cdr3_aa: CASSRTSGRSSYNEQFF; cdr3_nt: TGTGCCAGCAGTCGGACTAGCGGGAGGAGTTCCTACAATGAGCAGTTCTTC
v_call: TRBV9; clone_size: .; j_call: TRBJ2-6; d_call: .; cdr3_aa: CASSEGVPPLGVLTF; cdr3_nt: TGTGCCAGCAGCGAGGGGGTTCCCCCCCTTGGCGTCCTGACTTTC
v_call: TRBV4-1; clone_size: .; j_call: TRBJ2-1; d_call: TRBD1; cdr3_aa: CASSQEPRGSSYNEQFF; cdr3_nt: TGCGCCAGCAGCCAAGAACCCAGGGGGAGCTCCTACAATGAGCAGTTCTTC
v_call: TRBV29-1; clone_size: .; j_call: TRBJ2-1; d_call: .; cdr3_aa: CSVEGQGKLNEQFF; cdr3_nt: TGCAGCGTTGAGGGGCAGGGTAAGCTCAATGAGCAGTTCTTC
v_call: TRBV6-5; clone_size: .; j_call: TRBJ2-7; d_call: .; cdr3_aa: CASSYLRTDGREQYF; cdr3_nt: TGTGCCAGCAGTTACTTGAGGACAGATGGCCGCGAGCAGTACTTC
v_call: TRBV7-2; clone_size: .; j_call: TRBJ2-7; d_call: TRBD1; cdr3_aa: CASSLLGTGSFYEQYF; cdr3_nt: TGTGCCAGCAGCCTTCTGGGGACAGGATCATTCTACGAGCAGTACTTC